This T cell receptor (beta chain) was sequenced for a study of blood T cell repertoires in COVID-19. Turning to the study itself: T cells, B-cell-depleted T cells, or PBMCs supplied cDNA or gDNA.

Participants came from fewer than 25 US areas, aged roughly 18 to 95 years. Cohort 3 donors were reported recovered after two negative PCRs, clearance, or symptom resolution. Authors' data handling: The assay estimated nucleated cells by amplifying reference gene primers. TCRdb keeps only in-frame clones here, not all; method: immunoSEQ multiplex PCR. V, J and clone size derive from that table, while D and trimming were established from the DNA sequence. The sample carries 250,000 to 300,000 clones, 88% recorded once. The specimen was PBMCs or T cells enriched from blood (not recorded which). This TCR was sampled from a woman in her 30s who had recovered from COVID-19.

The CDR3 region is CASSPGTGGSYEQYF. In DNA, the CDR3 is TGTGCCAGCTCACCTGGGACAGGGGGCTCCTACGAGCAGTACTTC. The chain is built from TRBV18 and TRBJ2-7; 11 nucleotides match TRBD1. Germline assignment: CDR1 KGHSH and CDR2 LQKENI. Unmatched junction bases numbered 1, after V lost 3 bases and J lost 0 bases. This CDR3 region has 15 residues.